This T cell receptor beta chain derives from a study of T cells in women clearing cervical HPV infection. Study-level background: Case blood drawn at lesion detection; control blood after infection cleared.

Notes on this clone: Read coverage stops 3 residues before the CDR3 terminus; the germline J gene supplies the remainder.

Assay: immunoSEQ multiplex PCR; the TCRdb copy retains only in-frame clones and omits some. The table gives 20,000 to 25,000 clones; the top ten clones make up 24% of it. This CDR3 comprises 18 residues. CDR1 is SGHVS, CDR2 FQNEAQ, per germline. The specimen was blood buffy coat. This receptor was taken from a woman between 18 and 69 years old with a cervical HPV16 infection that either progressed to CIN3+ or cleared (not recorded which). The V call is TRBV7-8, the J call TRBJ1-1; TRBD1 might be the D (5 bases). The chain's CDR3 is CASSLSTGLAGGSYEAFF. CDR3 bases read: TGTGCCAGCAGCTTATCCACAGGACTAGCGGGAGGAAGCTACGAG.